The 19 T cell receptor beta chains given below trace back to one sample, sequenced in a study of T-cell reconstitution after alpha-beta-depleted transplantation in children. As it was prepared, the TCRbeta library received unique molecular identifiers. TCRdb ran MiXCR on the PCR reads and lists one entry per CDR3 protein. Found here are over 550,000 distinct CDR3 sequences, over 9.5% of them singletons; the top ten hold less than 5%. Sequenced material: PBMCs from the stem cell graft donor, taken from the stem cell graft. The receptors stem from a human donor who donated a stem cell graft to a child with acute myeloid leukemia.

This clonotype was picked up many times. V is TRBV9 and J is TRBJ2-1; D is undetermined. Germline lookup yields CDR1 SGDLS and CDR2 YYNGEE. The CDR3 sequence is 13 residues long. The V gene lost 0 bases and the J gene lost 6 bases, with 7 bases spanning the gap. The CDR3: CASSVESANEQFF. The CDR3 DNA is TGTGCCAGCAGCGTAGAGTCTGCCAATGAGCAGTTCTTC.

This clonotype was seen many times. This sequence joins TRBV12-3 or TRBV12-4 and TRBJ2-7; a weak D match, TRBD2 (6 bases). V lost 5 bases and J lost 3, with 17 bases in between. The CDR3 loop spans 15 amino acids. CDR3 DNA: TGTGCCAGCAGTGTTCGGGCGGGATACGGCTACGAGCAGTACTTC. Translation: CASSVRAGYGYEQYF.

A note on this clonotype: The DNA is omitted, as the CDR3 cannot be located on it reliably, and the CDR3 follows TCRdb's listing. The V call is TRBV21-1, the J call TRBJ1-1; no check of the table's D call, TRBD1, against the DNA was made. TRBV21-1 is marked as a pseudogene. The CDR3 numbers 17 amino acids, ends counted. The CDR3 sequence: CASLKVGQGTSNTEAFF.

This clonotype was seen a handful of times. The J gene is TRBJ2-1, the V gene TRBV6-9; TRBD2 is a possible D gene (5 bases). Per germline, CDR1 MNHGY and CDR2 SVAAGI. The CDR3 length is 14 residues. Trimming removed 4 bases from V and 4 bases from J, with 11 bases in between. CDR3 loop: CASSSTGFYNEQFF. CDR3 nucleotide sequence: TGTGCCAGCAGTTCCACGGGATTTTACAATGAGCAGTTCTTC.

This clonotype was seen many times. The V gene is TRBV29-1, the J gene TRBJ2-7, with D perhaps TRBD1 (5 bases). Germline assignment: CDR1 SQVTM and CDR2 ANQGSEA. V lost 7 bases and J 0 bases, leaving 13 bases between the germline ends. The CDR3 length is 13 residues. CDR3 DNA: TGCAGCGCAAGAGAGACAGTCTCCTACGAGCAGTACTTC. Translation gives CSARETVSYEQYF.

Worth noting for this clonotype: The CDR3 carries no conserved terminal phenylalanine or tryptophan, so it likely arises from a read error. The DNA is omitted, as the CDR3 cannot be located on it reliably, and the CDR3 follows TCRdb's listing. The chain is built from TRBV20-1 and TRBJ1-2. 8 amino acids form the CDR3, both terminal residues included. Germline-derived CDR1 and CDR2 are DFQATT and SNEGSKA (reference sequence). The CDR3 spells CSARRQPH.

The J gene is TRBJ1-1, the V gene TRBV14; TRBD1 might be the D (6 bases). Germline V gene sequence: CDR1 SGHDN, CDR2 FVKESK. The CDR3 runs 13 residues. Trimming removed 4 bases from V and 8 bases from J, with 14 bases in between. CDR3 bases: TGTGCCAGCAGCCGAGATTTAGGGACAGAAGCTTTCTTT. This translates into CASSRDLGTEAFF.

This clonotype was recorded a few times. J is TRBJ2-3 and V is TRBV5-1; tentative D call: TRBD2 (6 bases). The ends were cut back, 4 bases at V and 6 bases at J, with 21 bases in the middle. CDR3 size: 16 residues. CDR1 is SGHRS and CDR2 is YFSETQ in the germline V gene. For the CDR3, the DNA is TGCGCCAGCAGCCCCCTACGGCTAGCGTCGGGCGATACGCAGTATTTT. Amino acids: CASSPLRLASGDTQYF.

This sequence joins TRBV4-2 and TRBJ1-2; TRBD1 aligns across 7 bases. The CDR3 contains 16 residues. In germline, CDR1 is LGHNA, CDR2 YNFKEQ. Trimming removed 2 bases from V and 7 bases from J; junction bases left unmatched: 13. As DNA, the CDR3 is TGTGCCAGCAGCCAAACAAAAGGGCAGGGGGGAGGTGGCTACACCTTC. This sequence encodes CASSQTKGQGGGGYTF.

The rearrangement uses TRBV10-3 and TRBJ2-3; 12 positions match TRBD2. CDR1 and CDR2 (germline): ENHRY, SYGVKD. The V and J ends lost 7 bases and 6 bases, in that order; junction bases with no gene match: 8. The CDR3 is made up of 15 amino acids. The CDR3 spells CAITPGTSGSDTQYF. CDR3 nucleotides: TGTGCCATCACCCCCGGGACTAGCGGGTCCGATACGCAGTATTTT.

Only a few counts were recorded for this clonotype. V gene TRBV29-1 combines with J gene TRBJ2-1; TRBD2 agrees at 7 bases. Germline values: CDR1 SQVTM, CDR2 ANQGSEA. This CDR3 has 15 residues. V lost 6 bases and J lost 4; bases outside the gene matches: 12. The CDR3, as DNA: TGCAGCGTCACCTCTCCTAGCGGAGCTTACAATGAGCAGTTCTTC. As protein: CSVTSPSGAYNEQFF.

This clonotype appeared many times. The chain has TRBV7-9 and TRBJ2-1; the D gene is possibly TRBD2 (6 bases). The germline CDR1 and CDR2 sequences are SEHNR and FQNEAQ (reference sequence). The CDR3 consists of 14 residues. V shed 1 base and J shed 9 bases, with 13 bases lying between them. CDR3 amino acids: CASSLEGRDVEQFF. The CDR3 DNA sequence: TGTGCCAGCAGCTTAGAGGGGCGGGACGTTGAGCAGTTCTTC.

This clonotype was counted between two and nine times. The CDR3 DNA is TGTGCCAGCAGTCGGGACTTGACCTACGAGCAGTACTTC. Amino acid sequence: CASSRDLTYEQYF. This sequence joins TRBV12-3 or TRBV12-4 and TRBJ2-7, with D maybe TRBD2 (6 bases). The CDR3 covers 13 residues. V was cut by 5 bases and J by 2 bases, with 10 bases left in between.

The V and J genes are TRBV12-5 and TRBJ2-1; TRBD2 matches 7 bases. This CDR3 has 13 residues. Trimming took 9 bases from V and 4 from J; bases not matched to a gene: 6. Germline V gives CDR1 LGHNT, CDR2 FRNRAP. The CDR3 DNA follows: TGTGCTAGCGCGGGAGTAGGTTACAATGAGCAGTTCTTC. Amino acids: CASAGVGYNEQFF.

This clonotype came up a few times. This CDR3 reads CASSLGEGRETQYF. CDR3 coding DNA: TGTGCCAGCAGTTTAGGGGAGGGGAGAGAGACCCAGTACTTC. V is TRBV12-3 or TRBV12-4 and J is TRBJ2-5; 7 bases map to TRBD2. V dropped 1 base and J dropped 4; count of bases not matched to a gene: 3. This CDR3 contains 14 residues.

This chain links TRBV4-3 with TRBJ1-6; D is uncertain. With 4 bases removed from V and 7 bases from J, the gap between germline ends came to 11 bases. The CDR3 length is 14 residues. From germline, CDR1 is LGHNA and CDR2 YSLEER. The DNA for the CDR3 is TGCGCCAGCAGCCGGGGATCGGACAATTCACCCCTCCACTTT. As protein: CASSRGSDNSPLHF.

This clonotype has more than one count but fewer than ten. The rearrangement joins TRBV5-1 to TRBJ2-2, with D perhaps TRBD2 (5 bases). The CDR3 is 14 amino acids. The ends were cut back, 3 bases at V and 5 bases at J, with 11 bases in the middle. The germline CDR1 and CDR2 sequences are SGHRS and YFSETQ. For the CDR3, the DNA is TGCGCCAGCAGCTACGGACTCGATACCGGGGAGCTGTTTTTT. Amino acids: CASSYGLDTGELFF.

This clonotype was seen at least ten times. The chain couples TRBV18 to TRBJ2-7; D is unresolved. This CDR3 comprises 14 residues. From germline, CDR1 is KGHSH and CDR2 LQKENI. V was clipped by 3 bases and J by 2 bases, with 11 bases between them. CDR3 DNA sequence: TGTGCCAGCTCACCTATGCGCCAGACCTACGAGCAGTACTTC. This sequence encodes CASSPMRQTYEQYF.

Details on this clonotype: This sequence may be a read error, since a much larger clone differs from it by one base. This sequence joins TRBV27 and TRBJ2-2; TRBD1 aligns across 7 bases. V lost 3 bases, J lost 3 bases, and 4 bases stayed unmatched. The CDR3 loop spans 15 amino acids. The germline V gene has CDR1 MNHEY and CDR2 SMNVEV (reference sequence). The chain's CDR3 is CASSFPTGYTGELFF. For the CDR3, the DNA is TGTGCCAGCAGTTTCCCGACAGGGTACACCGGGGAGCTGTTTTTT.